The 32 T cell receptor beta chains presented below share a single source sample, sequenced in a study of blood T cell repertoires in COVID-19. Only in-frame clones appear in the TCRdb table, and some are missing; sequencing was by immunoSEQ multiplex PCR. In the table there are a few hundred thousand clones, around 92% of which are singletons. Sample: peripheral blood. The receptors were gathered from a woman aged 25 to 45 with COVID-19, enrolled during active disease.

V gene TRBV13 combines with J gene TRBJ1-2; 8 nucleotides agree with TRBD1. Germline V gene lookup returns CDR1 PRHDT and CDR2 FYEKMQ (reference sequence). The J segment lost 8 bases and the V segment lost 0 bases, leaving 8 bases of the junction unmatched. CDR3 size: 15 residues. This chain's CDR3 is CASSLGAQGVRGYTF. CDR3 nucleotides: TGTGCCAGCAGCTTAGGCGCACAGGGGGTGCGAGGCTACACCTTC.

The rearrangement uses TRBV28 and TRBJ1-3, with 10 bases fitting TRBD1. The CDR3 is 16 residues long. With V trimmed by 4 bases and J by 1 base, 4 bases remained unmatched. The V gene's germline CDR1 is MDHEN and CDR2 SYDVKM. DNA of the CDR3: TGTGCCAGCAGTTCGCAGGGACAGGGGTCTGGAAACACCATATATTTT. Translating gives CASSSQGQGSGNTIYF.

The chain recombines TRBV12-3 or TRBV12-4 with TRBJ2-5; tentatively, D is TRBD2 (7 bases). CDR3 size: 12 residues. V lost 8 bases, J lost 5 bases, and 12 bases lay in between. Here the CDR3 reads CASRTGGETQYF. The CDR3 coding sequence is TGTGCCAGCCGGACGGGGGGCGAGACCCAGTACTTC.

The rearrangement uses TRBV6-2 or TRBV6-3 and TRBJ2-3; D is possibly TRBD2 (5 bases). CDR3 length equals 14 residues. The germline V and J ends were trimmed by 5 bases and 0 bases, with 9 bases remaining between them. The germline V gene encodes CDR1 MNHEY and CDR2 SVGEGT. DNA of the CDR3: TGTGCCAGCAGTAGCGGAGAGAGCACAGATACGCAGTATTTT. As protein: CASSSGESTDTQYF.

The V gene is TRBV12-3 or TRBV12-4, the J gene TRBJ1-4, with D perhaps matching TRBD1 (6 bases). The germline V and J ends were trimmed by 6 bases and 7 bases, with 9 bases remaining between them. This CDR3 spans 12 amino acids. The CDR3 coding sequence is TGTGCCAGCAGAGGGGGGGGTGAAAAACTGTTTTTT. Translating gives CASRGGGEKLFF.

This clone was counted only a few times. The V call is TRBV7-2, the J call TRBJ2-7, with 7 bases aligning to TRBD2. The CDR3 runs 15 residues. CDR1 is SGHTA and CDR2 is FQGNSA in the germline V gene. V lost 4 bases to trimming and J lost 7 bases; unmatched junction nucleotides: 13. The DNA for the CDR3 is TGTGCCAGCAGCTGGGGGACTACCTCCCGGGGTGAGCAGTACGTC. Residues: CASSWGTTSRGEQYV.

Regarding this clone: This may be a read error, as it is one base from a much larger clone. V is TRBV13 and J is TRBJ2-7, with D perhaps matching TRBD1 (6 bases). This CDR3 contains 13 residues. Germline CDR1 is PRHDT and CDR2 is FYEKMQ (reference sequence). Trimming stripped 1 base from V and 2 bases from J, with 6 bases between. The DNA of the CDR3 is TGTGCCAGCAGCTTAGACAGGGCCTACGAGCAGTACTTC. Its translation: CASSLDRAYEQYF.

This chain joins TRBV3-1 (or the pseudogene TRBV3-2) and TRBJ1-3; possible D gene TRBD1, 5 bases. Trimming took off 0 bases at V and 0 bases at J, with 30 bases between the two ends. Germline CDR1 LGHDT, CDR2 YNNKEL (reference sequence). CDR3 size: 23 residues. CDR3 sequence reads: CASSQDWEEDLRTLTYSGNTIYF. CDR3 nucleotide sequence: TGTGCCAGCAGCCAAGATTGGGAGGAGGATCTCAGGACACTTACTTACTCTGGAAACACCATATATTTT.

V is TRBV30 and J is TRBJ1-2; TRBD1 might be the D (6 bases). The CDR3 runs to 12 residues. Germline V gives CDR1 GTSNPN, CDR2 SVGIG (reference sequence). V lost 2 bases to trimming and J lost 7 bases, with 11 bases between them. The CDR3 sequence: CAWSRGAGGYTF. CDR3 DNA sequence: TGTGCCTGGAGTCGGGGGGCAGGTGGCTACACCTTC.

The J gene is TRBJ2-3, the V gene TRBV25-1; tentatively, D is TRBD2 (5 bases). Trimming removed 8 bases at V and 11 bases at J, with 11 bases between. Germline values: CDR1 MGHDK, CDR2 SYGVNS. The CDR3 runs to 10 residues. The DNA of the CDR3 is TGTGCCAGCTGGCGGGCCCGGCAGTATTTT. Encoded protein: CASWRARQYF.

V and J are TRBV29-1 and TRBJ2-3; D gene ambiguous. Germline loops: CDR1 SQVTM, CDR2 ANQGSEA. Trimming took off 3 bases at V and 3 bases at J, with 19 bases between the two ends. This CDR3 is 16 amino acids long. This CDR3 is CSVDGTGGGGTDTQYF. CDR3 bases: TGCAGCGTTGATGGTACGGGTGGTGGTGGGACAGATACGCAGTATTTT.

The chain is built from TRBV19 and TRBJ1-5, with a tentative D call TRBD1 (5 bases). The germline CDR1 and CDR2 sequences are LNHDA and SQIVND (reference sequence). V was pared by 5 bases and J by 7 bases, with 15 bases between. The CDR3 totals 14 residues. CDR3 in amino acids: CASSGGGRGQPQHF. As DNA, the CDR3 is TGTGCCAGTAGTGGGGGAGGGCGAGGACAGCCCCAGCATTTT.

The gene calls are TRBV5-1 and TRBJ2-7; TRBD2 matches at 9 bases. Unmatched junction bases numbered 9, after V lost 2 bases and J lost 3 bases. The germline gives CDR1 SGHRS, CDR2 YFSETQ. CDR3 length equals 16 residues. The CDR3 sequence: CASSFSGGYEGYEQYF. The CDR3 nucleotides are TGCGCCAGCAGCTTCAGCGGGGGGTACGAGGGCTACGAGCAGTACTTC.

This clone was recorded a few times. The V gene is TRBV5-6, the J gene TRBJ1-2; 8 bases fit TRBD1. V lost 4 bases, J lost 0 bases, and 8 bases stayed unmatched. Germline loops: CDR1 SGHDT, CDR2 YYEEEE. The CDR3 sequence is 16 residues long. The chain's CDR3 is CASSPDTGGSNYGYTF. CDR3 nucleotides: TGTGCCAGCAGCCCAGACACAGGGGGGTCTAACTATGGCTACACCTTC. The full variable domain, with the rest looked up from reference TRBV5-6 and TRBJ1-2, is DAGVTQSPTHLIKTRGQQVTLRCSPKSGHDTVSWYQQALGQGPQFIFQYYEEEERQRGNFPDRFSGHQFPNYSSELNVNALLLGDSALYLCASSPDTGGSNYGYTFGSGTRLTVV.

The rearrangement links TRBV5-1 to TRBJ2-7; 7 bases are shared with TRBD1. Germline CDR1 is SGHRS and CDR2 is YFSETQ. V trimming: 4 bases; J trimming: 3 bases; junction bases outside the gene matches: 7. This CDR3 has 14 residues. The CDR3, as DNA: TGCGCCAGCAGCCCAGAGGACAGGCTCTACGAGCAGTACTTC. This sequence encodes CASSPEDRLYEQYF.

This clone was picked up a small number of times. CDR3 loop: CASSADREEPQHF. CDR3 coding DNA: TGTGCCAGCAGCGCGGACAGGGAAGAGCCCCAGCATTTT. The chain carries TRBV11-2 and TRBJ1-5, with TRBD1 identical over 8 bases. Unmatched junction bases numbered 5, after V lost 5 bases and J lost 8 bases. The germline V gene has CDR1 SGHAT and CDR2 FQNNGV. The CDR3 loop spans 13 amino acids.

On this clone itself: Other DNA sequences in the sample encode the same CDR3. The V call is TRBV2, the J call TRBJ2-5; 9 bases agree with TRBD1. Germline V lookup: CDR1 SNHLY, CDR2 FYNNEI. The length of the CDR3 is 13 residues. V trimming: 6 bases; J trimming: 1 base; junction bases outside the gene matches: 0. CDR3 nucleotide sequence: TGTGCCAGCAGGGGACAGGGCCAAGAGACCCAGTACTTC. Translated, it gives CASRGQGQETQYF. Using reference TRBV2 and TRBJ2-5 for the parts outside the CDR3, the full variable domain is EPEVTQTPSHQVTQMGQEVILRCVPISNHLYFYWYRQILGQKVEFLVSFYNNEISEKSEIFDDQFSVERPDGSNFTLKIRSTKLEDSAMYFCASRGQGQETQYFGPGTRLLVL.

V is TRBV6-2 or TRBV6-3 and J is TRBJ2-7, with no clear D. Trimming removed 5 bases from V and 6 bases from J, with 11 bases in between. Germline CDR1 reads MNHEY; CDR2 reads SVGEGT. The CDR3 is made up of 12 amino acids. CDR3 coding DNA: TGTGCCAGCAGTCTCCGAGGAACCGAGCAGTACGTC. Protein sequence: CASSLRGTEQYV.

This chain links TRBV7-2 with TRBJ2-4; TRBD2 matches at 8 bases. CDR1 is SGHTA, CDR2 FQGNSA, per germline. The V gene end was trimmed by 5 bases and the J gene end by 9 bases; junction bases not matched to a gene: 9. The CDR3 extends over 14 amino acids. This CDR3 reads CASSRSRGGGIQYF. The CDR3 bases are TGTGCCAGCAGCAGGAGTCGGGGGGGTGGCATTCAGTACTTC.

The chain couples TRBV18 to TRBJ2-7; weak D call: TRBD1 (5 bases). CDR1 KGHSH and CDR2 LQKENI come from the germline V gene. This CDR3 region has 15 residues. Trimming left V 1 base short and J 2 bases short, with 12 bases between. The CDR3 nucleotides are TGTGCCAGCTCACCACGGGCACAGGCCACCTACGAGCAGTACTTC. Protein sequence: CASSPRAQATYEQYF.

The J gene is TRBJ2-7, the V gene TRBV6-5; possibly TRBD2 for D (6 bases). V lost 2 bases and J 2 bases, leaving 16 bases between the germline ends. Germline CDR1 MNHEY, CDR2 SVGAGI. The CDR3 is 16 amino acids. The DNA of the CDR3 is TGTGCCAGCAGTTACAGAAATACGGGACTTGCCTACGAGCAGTACTTC. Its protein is CASSYRNTGLAYEQYF.

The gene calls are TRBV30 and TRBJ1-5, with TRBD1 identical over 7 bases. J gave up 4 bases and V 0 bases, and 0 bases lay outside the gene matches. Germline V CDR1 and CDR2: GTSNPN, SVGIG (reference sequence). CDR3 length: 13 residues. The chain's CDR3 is CAWSVRGNQPQHF. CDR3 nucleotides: TGTGCCTGGAGTGTCAGGGGGAATCAGCCCCAGCATTTT.

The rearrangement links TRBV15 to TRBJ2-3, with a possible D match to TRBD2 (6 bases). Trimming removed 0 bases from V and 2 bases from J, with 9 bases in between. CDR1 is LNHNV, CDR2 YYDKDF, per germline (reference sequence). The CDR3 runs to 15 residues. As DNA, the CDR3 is TGTGCCACCAGCAGAGAAGGCGGGGTCACAGATACGCAGTATTTT. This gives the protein CATSREGGVTDTQYF.

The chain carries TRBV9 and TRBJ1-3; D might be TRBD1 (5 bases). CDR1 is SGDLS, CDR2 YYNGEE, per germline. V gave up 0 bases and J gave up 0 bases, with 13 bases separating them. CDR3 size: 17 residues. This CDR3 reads CASSVARGGTSGNTIYF. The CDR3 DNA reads TGTGCCAGCAGCGTAGCTCGGGGGGGGACCTCTGGAAACACCATATATTTT.

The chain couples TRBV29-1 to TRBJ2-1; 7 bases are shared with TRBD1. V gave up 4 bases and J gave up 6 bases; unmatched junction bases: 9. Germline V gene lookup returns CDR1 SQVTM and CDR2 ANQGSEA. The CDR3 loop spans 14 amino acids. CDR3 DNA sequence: TGCAGCGTTGGGAGAGACAGGGATAGCAATGAGCAGTTCTTC. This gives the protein CSVGRDRDSNEQFF.

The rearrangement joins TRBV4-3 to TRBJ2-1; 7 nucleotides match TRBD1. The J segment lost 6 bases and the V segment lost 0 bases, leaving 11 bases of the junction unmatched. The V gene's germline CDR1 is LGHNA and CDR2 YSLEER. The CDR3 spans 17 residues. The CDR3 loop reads CASSQDPDRVVANEQFF. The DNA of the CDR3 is TGCGCCAGCAGCCAAGATCCCGACAGGGTGGTAGCCAATGAGCAGTTCTTC.

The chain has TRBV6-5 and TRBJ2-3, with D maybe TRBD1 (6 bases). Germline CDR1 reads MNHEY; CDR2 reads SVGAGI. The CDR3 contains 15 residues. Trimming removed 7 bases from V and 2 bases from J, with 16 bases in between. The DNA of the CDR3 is TGTGCCAGCACCTCAACTGGGGGACACACAGATACGCAGTATTTT. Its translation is CASTSTGGHTDTQYF.

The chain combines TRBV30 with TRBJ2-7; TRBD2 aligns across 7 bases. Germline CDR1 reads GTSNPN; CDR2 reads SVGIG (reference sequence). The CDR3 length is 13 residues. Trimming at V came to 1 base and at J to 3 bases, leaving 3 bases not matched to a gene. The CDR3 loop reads CAWSGGGNYEQYV. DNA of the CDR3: TGTGCCTGGAGTGGGGGGGGGAACTACGAGCAGTACGTC.

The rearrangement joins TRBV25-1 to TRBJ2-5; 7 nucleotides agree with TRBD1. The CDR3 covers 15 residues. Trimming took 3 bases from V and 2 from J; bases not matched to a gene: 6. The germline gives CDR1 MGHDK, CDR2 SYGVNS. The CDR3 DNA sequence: TGTGCCAGCAGTGAGGGAATGACAGGGCAAGAGACCCAGTACTTC. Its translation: CASSEGMTGQETQYF.

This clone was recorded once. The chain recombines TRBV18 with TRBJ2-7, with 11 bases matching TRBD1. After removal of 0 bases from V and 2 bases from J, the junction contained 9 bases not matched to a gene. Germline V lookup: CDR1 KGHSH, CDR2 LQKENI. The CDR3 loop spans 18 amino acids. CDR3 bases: TGTGCCAGCTCACCACCGGACAGGGGGCGGGAAAATACCTACGAGCAGTACTTC. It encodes CASSPPDRGRENTYEQYF.

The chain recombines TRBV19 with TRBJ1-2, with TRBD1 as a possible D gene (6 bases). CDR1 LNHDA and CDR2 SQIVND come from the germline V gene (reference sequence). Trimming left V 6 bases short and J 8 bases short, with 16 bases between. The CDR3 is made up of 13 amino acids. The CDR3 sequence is CASSPNRVGGYTF. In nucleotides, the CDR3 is TGTGCCAGTAGCCCCAACAGGGTGGGAGGCTACACCTTC.

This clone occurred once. CDR3 region: CASSSRLARLTDTQYF. The CDR3 bases are TGTGCCAGCAGTTCCCGACTAGCAAGGTTGACAGATACGCAGTATTTT. The V call is TRBV28, the J call TRBJ2-3; TRBD2 agrees at 7 bases. Germline loops: CDR1 MDHEN, CDR2 SYDVKM. The CDR3 totals 16 residues. V lost 4 bases and J lost 3; bases outside the gene matches: 10.